This is a list of T cell receptor beta chains from one sample in a study of shared clonotypes between healthy human individuals. Libraries were prepared by immunoSEQ multiplex PCR; TCRdb keeps only in-frame clonotypes and omits some of them. The table has about 580,000 clones, roughly 98% seen once. Specimen: naive CD8+ T cells sorted from blood. Every receptor here comes from a man aged 25 to 40 in good health. Each CDR3 is given with its conserved first and last residue. D genes are given only for firm matches. Expanded clones get a size class; other rows say once, few or many, or leave the size out.

TGTGCCACCAGCAGAGGGCAGGATAGCTCAGATACGCAGTATTTT | CATSRGQDSSDTQYF | TRBJ2-3 | . | . | TRBV15
TGCGCCAGCAGCCAAGCCGCCGGGGAGCTGTTTTTT | CASSQAAGELFF | TRBJ2-2 | . | . | TRBV4-1
TGTGCCAGCAGTCCCGGGATCGGGGATGAAAAACTGTTTTTT | CASSPGIGDEKLFF | TRBJ1-4 | . | . | TRBV6-5
TGTGCCAGCAGCTCCCCGGGGACAGGGAACTACGAGCAGTACTTC | CASSSPGTGNYEQYF | TRBJ2-7 | . | TRBD1 | TRBV7-9
TGTGCCAGCAGCTTTATGGGTGGAAACACCATATATTTT | CASSFMGGNTIYF | TRBJ1-3 | . | . | TRBV5-4
TGTGCCAGCAGTTACTCTCGGGGCACCGGGGAGCTGTTTTTT | CASSYSRGTGELFF | TRBJ2-2 | . | . | TRBV6-5
TGCAGCGTTGTTGGGGGGACTAACGAGCAGTTCTTC | CSVVGGTNEQFF | TRBJ2-1 | . | TRBD2 | TRBV29-1
TGTGCCAGCAGCCTCTTGGACGTCCCCGATACGCAGTATTTT | CASSLLDVPDTQYF | TRBJ2-3 | . | . | TRBV7-9
TGTGCCAGCAGCGTCGACAGGAATGAGCAGTTCTTC | CASSVDRNEQFF | TRBJ2-1 | . | . | TRBV9
TGTGCCAGCAGCCCCGGGACAGGCGCCTCCTACGAGCAGTACTTC | CASSPGTGASYEQYF | TRBJ2-7 | . | TRBD1 | TRBV27
TGTGCCAGCAGTGAAGTGGTAGTTGGGGGGGGCTCGAGTGGCTACACCTTC | CASSEVVVGGGSSGYTF | TRBJ1-2 | . | . | TRBV6-1
TGTGCCAGCAGCTTACTACGAAGTAGGGAGACCCAGTACTTC | CASSLLRSRETQYF | TRBJ2-5 | . | . | TRBV7-8
TGCAGCGTTGACCGAAACCAAGAGACCCAGTACTTC | CSVDRNQETQYF | TRBJ2-5 | . | . | TRBV29-1
TGTGCCAGCTCTACGGGCTCAGGGTATGGCTACACCTTC | CASSTGSGYGYTF | TRBJ1-2 | . | . | TRBV2
TGTGCCAGCAGCCAAAGACAGGGAATGGCCAAAAACATTCAGTACTTC | CASSQRQGMAKNIQYF | TRBJ2-4 | . | TRBD1 | TRBV14
TGTGCCAGCGGAGACAGGGGACGCTCCTACAATGAGCAGTTCTTC | CASGDRGRSYNEQFF | TRBJ2-1 | . | TRBD1 | TRBV27
TGTGCCAGCAGTGACTGGGACACTGAAGCTTTCTTT | CASSDWDTEAFF | TRBJ1-1 | . | . | TRBV6-1
TGTGCCAGCAGCTTCTCGACAGCCTACGAGCAGTACTTC | CASSFSTAYEQYF | TRBJ2-7 | . | . | TRBV7-9
TGTGCCAGCAGTCGGGGACAGGGCTTGAACACTGAAGCTTTCTTT | CASSRGQGLNTEAFF | TRBJ1-1 | . | TRBD1 | TRBV6-5
TGCAGCGTTCAGGGGAGCCTCTCCGAAAAACTGTTTTTT | CSVQGSLSEKLFF | TRBJ1-4 | . | . | TRBV29-1
TGTGCCAGCAGCCCGGGGACGTCCGTTTATTCCTACGAGCAGTACTTC | CASSPGTSVYSYEQYF | TRBJ2-7 | . | . | TRBV9
TGTGCCAGTAGTAAACGGGGCGACTCCTACAATGAGCAGTTCTTC | CASSKRGDSYNEQFF | TRBJ2-1 | . | . | TRBV19
TGTGCCTGGAGTTGGGGGAGTACCTACGAGCAGTACTTC | CAWSWGSTYEQYF | TRBJ2-7 | . | . | TRBV30
TGCAGCGTTGAAGATAAACGCTACGAGCAGTACTTC | CSVEDKRYEQYF | TRBJ2-7 | . | . | TRBV29-1
TGTGCCAGCAGTGAATTGGGGCCGACTAACTATGGCTACACCTTC | CASSELGPTNYGYTF | TRBJ1-2 | . | . | TRBV25-1
TGTGCCAGCAGCGACACCCTCTACTACGAGCAGTACTTC | CASSDTLYYEQYF | TRBJ2-7 | . | . | TRBV2
TGTGCCAGCAGCTTTGGAAGCCTTGTCTACGAGCAGTACTTC | CASSFGSLVYEQYF | TRBJ2-7 | . | . | TRBV11-2
TGTGCCAGCAGATCCGGGACTAGCGATTACAATGAGCAGTTCTTC | CASRSGTSDYNEQFF | TRBJ2-1 | . | TRBD2 | TRBV6-5
TGCGCCAGCAGCCCGGGACTAGCGGGAGTGGTAAACAATGAGCAGTTCTTC | CASSPGLAGVVNNEQFF | TRBJ2-1 | once | TRBD2 | TRBV5-1
TGTGCCAGCAGCGATGCTAGAGTTTCCTACACAGATACGCAGTATTTT | CASSDARVSYTDTQYF | TRBJ2-3 | . | . | TRBV5-5
TGTGCCAGCAGTTTCACCCTAGCGGGACTCACAGATACGCAGTATTTT | CASSFTLAGLTDTQYF | TRBJ2-3 | . | TRBD2 | TRBV6-5
TGTGCCAGCAGCTATTGGGACGAGCAGTACTTC | CASSYWDEQYF | TRBJ2-7 | . | . | TRBV7-9
TGTGCCAGCAGTCGTAGCACAGATACGCAGTATTTT | CASSRSTDTQYF | TRBJ2-3 | . | . | TRBV9
TGTGCCAGCAGCCTTGCCTCGAACACTGAAGCTTTCTTT | CASSLASNTEAFF | TRBJ1-1 | . | . | TRBV13
TGTGCCAGCAGATCTCAAGGGCACCCACCTTCCTACGAGCAGTACTTC | CASRSQGHPPSYEQYF | TRBJ2-7 | once | . | TRBV12-1
TGCGCCAGCAGCCAAGATACGTCCAGGGGCACTGAAGCTTTCTTT | CASSQDTSRGTEAFF | TRBJ1-1 | . | . | TRBV4-3
TGTGCCAGCAGACCACAGGGGGATTATTATGGCTACACCTTC | CASRPQGDYYGYTF | TRBJ1-2 | . | TRBD1 | TRBV6-5
TGTGCCAGCAGCTTTTCGTGGAAGACCCAGTACTTC | CASSFSWKTQYF | TRBJ2-5 | . | . | TRBV5-6
TGTGCCAGCAGCTTGTGGGACGGAGCCTACGAGCAGTACTTC | CASSLWDGAYEQYF | TRBJ2-7 | . | . | TRBV7-2
TGTGCCAGCGGGGGACGGGGGTTATATTTT | CASGGRGLYF | TRBJ1-3 | . | . | TRBV2
TGCAGCGTTCGCCAGCGGGAGTCGGCGGATACGCAGTATTTT | CSVRQRESADTQYF | TRBJ2-3 | . | TRBD2 | TRBV29-1
TGTGCCAGCAGCGTAGGCACATTCCCCTACAGGGAAGCTTTCTTT | CASSVGTFPYREAFF | TRBJ1-1 | . | . | TRBV9
TGTGCCAGCAGCCGGGGACTAGCGGGAAGGTCCGGGGAGCTGTTTTTT | CASSRGLAGRSGELFF | TRBJ2-2 | . | TRBD2 | TRBV5-5
TGTGCCAGCAGCACTACCGGGACCTCGCCACGCGGGCAGTACTTC | CASSTTGTSPRGQYF | TRBJ2-7 | . | . | TRBV27
TGTGCCAGCAGCACCCTGGGGAATGAGCAGTTCTTC | CASSTLGNEQFF | TRBJ2-1 | . | . | TRBV7-9
TGCACCACTGGATGGCTAGCGGGGCGCACAGATACGCAGTATTTT | CTTGWLAGRTDTQYF | TRBJ2-3 | . | TRBD2 | TRBV29-1
TGTGCCAGCAGCCCCCGGGGAGGGACTCTAGTCGATGAGCAGTTCTTC | CASSPRGGTLVDEQFF | TRBJ2-1 | . | TRBD2 | TRBV9
TGTGCCTTAGACACAGGAGGCAATCAGCCCCAGCATTTT | CALDTGGNQPQHF | TRBJ1-5 | . | . | TRBV30
TGTGCCAGCAGCTTAGAAGGGCTAGCGGGAATCACAGATACGCAGTATTTT | CASSLEGLAGITDTQYF | TRBJ2-3 | . | TRBD2 | TRBV7-2
TGCGCCAGCAGCAGGGGACAGGGGGCATTGTACGAGCAGTACTTC | CASSRGQGALYEQYF | TRBJ2-7 | . | TRBD1 | TRBV5-1
TGTGCCAGCAGCTTTACGCAGGGCCACTACGAGCAGTACTTC | CASSFTQGHYEQYF | TRBJ2-7 | . | . | TRBV5-5
TGCGCCAGCAGCTTGAGAGGAAACACTGAAGCTTTCTTT | CASSLRGNTEAFF | TRBJ1-1 | . | . | TRBV5-1